The 11 T cell receptor beta chains listed next were all sequenced from one sample in a study of blood T cells in healthy people across ages. A second PCR of about 6 to 12 cycles used a sample-barcoded 5' primer and a J-beta primer mix. TCRdb used MiXCR to reprocess the 5' RACE reads, holding one entry per CDR3 protein. The sample holds about 640,000 distinct CDR3 sequences; roughly three fifths are singletons and the top ten take more than 35%. Material for sequencing was blood. The receptor set was obtained from a man aged 60 to 69 in good health.

The chain has TRBV24-1 and TRBJ2-7, with 12 bases that match TRBD1. This CDR3 is built from 13 residues. V gave up 9 bases and J gave up 7 bases; unmatched junction bases: 6. Per germline, CDR1 KGHDR and CDR2 SFDVKD. DNA for the CDR3: TGTGCCACCGGGACAGGGGGCTTGAATGAGCAGTACTTC. Translated: CATGTGGLNEQYF.

The chain joins TRBV20-1 to TRBJ2-1; 7 bases line up with TRBD2. V lost 5 bases and J lost 6; bases outside the gene matches: 7. The germline V gene encodes CDR1 DFQATT and CDR2 SNEGSKA (reference sequence). This CDR3 contains 13 residues. DNA of the CDR3: TGCAGTGCTGTGGGGGGGGGACGCAATGAGCAGTTCTTC. Its translation: CSAVGGGRNEQFF.

This clonotype has only a few counts. The chain has TRBV2 and TRBJ1-1; TRBD1 agrees at 9 bases. CDR1 is SNHLY, CDR2 FYNNEI, per germline. J was trimmed by 3 bases and V by 5 bases; bases with no gene match: 4. The length of the CDR3 is 14 residues. As DNA, the CDR3 is TGTGCCAGCAGTCTGGACAGGGGAGACACTGAAGCTTTCTTT. Encoded protein: CASSLDRGDTEAFF.

Only a few counts were recorded for this clonotype. This rearrangement joins TRBV9 to TRBJ2-3, with D hard to call. Germline V lookup: CDR1 SGDLS, CDR2 YYNGEE. Trimming took off 4 bases at V and 6 bases at J, with 12 bases between the two ends. The CDR3 runs to 13 residues. The CDR3 coding sequence is TGTGCCAGCAGCACCGGACGGACCGATACGCAGTATTTT. Translating gives CASSTGRTDTQYF.

V usage is TRBV25-1 and J usage is TRBJ2-1; 11 bases agree with TRBD1. V lost 2 bases to trimming and J lost 7 bases; unmatched junction nucleotides: 4. Germline CDR1 reads MGHDK; CDR2 reads SYGVNS. The CDR3 contains 15 residues. The CDR3 protein is CASSEPGQGENEQFF. CDR3 nucleotide sequence: TGTGCCAGCAGTGAACCGGGACAGGGGGAAAATGAGCAGTTCTTC.

V gene TRBV6-2 or TRBV6-3 combines with J gene TRBJ2-7, with 9 positions matching TRBD2. From germline, CDR1 is MNHEY and CDR2 SVGEGT. Trimming cost V 5 bases and J 4 bases; bases outside gene matches: 9. The CDR3 sequence is 15 residues long. The CDR3 sequence is CASSTSAGGRYEQYF. The CDR3 DNA sequence: TGTGCCAGCAGTACCAGCGCGGGGGGGAGGTACGAGCAGTACTTC.

The CDR3 sequence: CASSLDRIYEQYF. DNA for the CDR3: TGTGCCAGCAGCTTAGATAGAATCTACGAGCAGTACTTC. The V call is TRBV11-2, the J call TRBJ2-7; D gene ambiguous. Germline V lookup: CDR1 SGHAT, CDR2 FQNNGV. CDR3 length: 13 amino acids. Trimming took off 0 bases at V and 3 bases at J, with 6 bases between the two ends.

This clonotype was counted only a few times. This chain links TRBV29-1 with TRBJ2-1; either TRBD1 or TRBD2 may supply D (5 bases each). The germline CDR1 and CDR2 sequences are SQVTM and ANQGSEA. The CDR3 consists of 12 residues. V was trimmed by 7 bases and J by 5 bases, leaving 12 bases between them. This chain's CDR3 is CSGGDPHNEQFF. The CDR3 DNA follows: TGCAGCGGTGGGGACCCACACAATGAGCAGTTCTTC.

The rearrangement joins TRBV4-1 to TRBJ1-2; D not resolved. The CDR3 is made up of 13 amino acids. Germline lookup yields CDR1 MGHRA and CDR2 YSYEKL. Trimming took 1 base from V and 7 from J, leaving 10 bases between them. DNA of the CDR3: TGCGCCAGCAGCCAAGTGGCCGTAGGTGGCTACACCTTC. Translated, it gives CASSQVAVGGYTF.

Remarks on this clonotype: This may be a read error: a much more frequent sequence differs by one nucleotide. This chain connects TRBV4-2 to TRBJ2-1; D is unclear. The closer fit of TRBJ2-7 to the DNA end suggests the J call may be wrong. Germline lookup yields CDR1 LGHNA and CDR2 YNFKEQ. This CDR3 comprises 15 residues. The CDR3 is CASSQGAGSYNEQYF. Written as DNA, the CDR3 is TGTGCCAGCAGCCAAGGGGCAGGTTCCTACAATGAGCAGTACTTC.

The genes are TRBV5-1 and TRBJ2-1, with D maybe TRBD2 (7 bases). Trimming cost V 2 bases and J 6 bases, with 12 bases left between them. Per the germline V gene, CDR1 is SGHRS and CDR2 is YFSETQ. The CDR3 has 14 amino acids. CDR3 sequence reads: CASSLGGGANEQFF. CDR3 DNA sequence: TGCGCCAGCAGCTTAGGGGGGGGTGCCAATGAGCAGTTCTTC. Using reference TRBV5-1 and TRBJ2-1 for the parts outside the CDR3, the full variable domain is KAGVTQTPRYLIKTRGQQVTLSCSPISGHRSVSWYQQTPGQGLQFLFEYFSETQRNKGNFPGRFSGRQFSNSRSEMNVSTLELGDSALYLCASSLGGGANEQFFGPGTRLTVL.